This TCR beta chain was observed in a study of OX40 agonist ivuxolimab in advanced cancers. Across the whole study: Ivuxolimab is a fully human IgG2 antibody that activates OX40 (CD134). Earlier treatment with anti-PD-1, anti-PD-L1 or anti-CTLA-4 was permitted, and approximately 38% had received some.

The V and J ends lost 3 bases and 0 bases respectively, with 9 bases between them. Germline V gives CDR1 KGHSH, CDR2 LQKENI. The CDR3 is 15 amino acids. TCRdb's copy holds only in-frame clones and misses some; the assay was immunoSEQ multiplex PCR. The table includes some 95,000 clones, about 90% detected once. This specimen consisted of CD4+ or CD8+ T cells sorted from blood, obtained in a trial of the OX40 agonist ivuxolimab. This receptor was obtained from an adult with an advanced solid tumor such as melanoma, head and neck, liver or kidney cancer. This chain uses TRBV18 with TRBJ1-5; unclear D gene. CDR3 region: CASSPSEVSNQPQHF. CDR3 in DNA: TGTGCCAGCTCACCGTCGGAAGTTAGCAATCAGCCCCAGCATTTT.